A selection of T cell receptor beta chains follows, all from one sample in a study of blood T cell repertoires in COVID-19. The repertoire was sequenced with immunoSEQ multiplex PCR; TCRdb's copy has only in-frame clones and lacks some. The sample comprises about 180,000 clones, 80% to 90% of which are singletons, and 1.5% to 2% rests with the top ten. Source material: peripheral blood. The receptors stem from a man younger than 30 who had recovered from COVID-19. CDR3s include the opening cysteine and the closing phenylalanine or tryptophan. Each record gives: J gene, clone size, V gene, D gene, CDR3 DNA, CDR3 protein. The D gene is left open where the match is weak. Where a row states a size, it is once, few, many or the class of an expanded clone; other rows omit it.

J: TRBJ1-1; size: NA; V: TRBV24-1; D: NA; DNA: TGTGCCACCAGTGGTCAACCAGGTCAAGAAGCTTTCTTT; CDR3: CATSGQPGQEAFF
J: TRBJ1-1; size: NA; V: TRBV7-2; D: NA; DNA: TGTGCCAGCAGCCTCCAGGGAGGCGCGAACACTGAAGCTTTCTTT; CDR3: CASSLQGGANTEAFF
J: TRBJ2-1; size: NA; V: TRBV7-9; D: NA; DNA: TGTGCCAGCAGCTTAAGCGGCAATGAGCAGTTCTTC; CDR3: CASSLSGNEQFF
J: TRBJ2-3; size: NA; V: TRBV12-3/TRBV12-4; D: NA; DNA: TGTGCCAGCAGCTTCACAGATACGCAGTATTTT; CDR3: CASSFTDTQYF
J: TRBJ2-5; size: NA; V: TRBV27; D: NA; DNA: TGTGCCAGCAGTTCCCTTACGGACAGTCAAGAGACCCAGTACTTC; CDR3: CASSSLTDSQETQYF
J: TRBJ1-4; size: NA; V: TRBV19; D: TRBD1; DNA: TGTGCCAGTACCGATCTGGGGGCAGGGGGCGGAGGTGTGTTTTTT; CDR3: CASTDLGAGGGGVFF
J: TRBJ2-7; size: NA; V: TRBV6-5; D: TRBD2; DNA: TGTGCCAGCAGTTCAGGACTAGAACTAACCGAGCAGTACTTC; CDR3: CASSSGLELTEQYF
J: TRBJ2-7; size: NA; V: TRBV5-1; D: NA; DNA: TGCGCCAGCAGCTTGGGATCAGGGATCGCCTACGAGCAGTACTTC; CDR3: CASSLGSGIAYEQYF
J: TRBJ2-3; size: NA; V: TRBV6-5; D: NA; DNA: TGTGCCAGCAGTTACTTAGCCTGGGATACGCAGTATTTT; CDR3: CASSYLAWDTQYF
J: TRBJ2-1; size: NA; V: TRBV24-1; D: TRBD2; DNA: TGTGCCACCAGTGACCGGACTAGCGGGAGTAATGAGCAGTTCTTC; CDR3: CATSDRTSGSNEQFF
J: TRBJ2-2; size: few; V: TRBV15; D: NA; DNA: TGTGCCACCAGCAGAGCAGGAGGGCCCGTCTCCGGGGAGCTGTTTTTT; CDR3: CATSRAGGPVSGELFF
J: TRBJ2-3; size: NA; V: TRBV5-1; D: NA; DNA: TGCGCCAGCAGCTTGGACAGTTGGTATACGCAGTATTTT; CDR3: CASSLDSWYTQYF
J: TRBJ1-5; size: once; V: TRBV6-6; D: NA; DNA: TGTGCCAGCAGTCAGAGTCAGCCCCAGCATTTT; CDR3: CASSQSQPQHF
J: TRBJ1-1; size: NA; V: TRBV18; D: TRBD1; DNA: TGTGCCAGCTCACAGCAACAGGGGGACACTGAAGCTTTCTTT; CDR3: CASSQQQGDTEAFF
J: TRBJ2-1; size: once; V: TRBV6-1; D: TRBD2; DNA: TGTGCCAGCAGTGTGTCGCTAGCGGGAGGGGGGTACAATGAGCAGTTCTTC; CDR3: CASSVSLAGGGYNEQFF
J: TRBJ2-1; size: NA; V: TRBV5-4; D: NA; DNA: TGTGCCAGCAGCTTGGACGGGGGTACAAATGAGCAGTTCTTC; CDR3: CASSLDGGTNEQFF
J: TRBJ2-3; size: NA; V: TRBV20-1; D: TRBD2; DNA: TGCAGTGCTAGTAGAGCGGGAGTGAAAACAGATACGCAGTATTTT; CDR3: CSASRAGVKTDTQYF
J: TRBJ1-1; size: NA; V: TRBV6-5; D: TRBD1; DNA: TGTGCCAGCAGGCCCGGGACAGGCACTGAAGCTTTCTTT; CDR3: CASRPGTGTEAFF
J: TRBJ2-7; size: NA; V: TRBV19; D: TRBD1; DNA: TGTGCCAGTAGAAATACCGGGACAGTTTTCTACGAGCAGTACTTC; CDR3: CASRNTGTVFYEQYF
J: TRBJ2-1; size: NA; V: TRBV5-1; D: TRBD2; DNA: TGCGCCAGCAGCTTGGCGGGACTAGCGGGAGTCAATGAGCAGTTCTTC; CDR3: CASSLAGLAGVNEQFF
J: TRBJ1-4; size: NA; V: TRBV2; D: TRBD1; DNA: TGTGCCAGCAGTCAACAGGGGGCCACTAATGAAAAACTGTTTTTT; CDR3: CASSQQGATNEKLFF
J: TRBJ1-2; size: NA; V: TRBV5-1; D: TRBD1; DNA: TGCGCCAGCAGCGTGACAGGGGATTCTAGTGGCTACACCTTC; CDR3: CASSVTGDSSGYTF
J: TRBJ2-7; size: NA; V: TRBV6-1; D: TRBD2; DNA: TGTGCCAGCAGTGAAAGAACTAGCGGGACCCTGGGGCAGTACTTC; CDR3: CASSERTSGTLGQYF
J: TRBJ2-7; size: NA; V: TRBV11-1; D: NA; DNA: TGTGCCAGCAGCTTAGGTCAGGGGCAGACTTACGAGCAGTACTTC; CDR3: CASSLGQGQTYEQYF
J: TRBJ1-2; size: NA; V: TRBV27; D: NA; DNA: TGTGCCAGCAGTTATGGGGCCAACCCTTCCTATGGCTACACCTTC; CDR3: CASSYGANPSYGYTF
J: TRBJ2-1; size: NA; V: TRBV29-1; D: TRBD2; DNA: TGCAGCGTTGTGGCTAGCGGGAGCTACAATGAGCAGTTCTTC; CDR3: CSVVASGSYNEQFF
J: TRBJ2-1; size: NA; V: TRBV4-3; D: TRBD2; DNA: TGCGCCAGCAGCCAAGAAGGTGGTAGCGGGAGAAGCTCCTACAATGAGCAGTTCTTC; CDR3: CASSQEGGSGRSSYNEQFF
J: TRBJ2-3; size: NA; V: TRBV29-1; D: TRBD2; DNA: TGCAGCGTTGAAAGTTGGACTAGCGGGAGCTTAGATACGCAGTATTTT; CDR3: CSVESWTSGSLDTQYF
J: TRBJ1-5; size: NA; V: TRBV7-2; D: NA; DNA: TGTGCCAGCAGCTTAGACAGGGCCGGAAAGCAGCCCCAGCATTTT; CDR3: CASSLDRAGKQPQHF
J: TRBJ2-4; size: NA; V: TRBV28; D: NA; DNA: TGTGCCAGCAGTTTTCGTCCGGGGGACAAAAACATTCAGTACTTC; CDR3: CASSFRPGDKNIQYF
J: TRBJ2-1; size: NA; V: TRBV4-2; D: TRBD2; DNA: TGTGCCAGCAGCCAAACGGTATCGGCTAGCGGGAGTAGGGATGAGCAGTTCTTC; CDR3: CASSQTVSASGSRDEQFF
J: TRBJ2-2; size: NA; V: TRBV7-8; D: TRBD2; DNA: TGTGCCAGCAGACCGACTAGCGGAACGGGGACCGGGGAGCTGTTTTTT; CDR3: CASRPTSGTGTGELFF
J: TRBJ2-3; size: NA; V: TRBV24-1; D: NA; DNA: TGTGCCACCAGTGACAAAAATAGAGGAACAGATACGCAGTATTTT; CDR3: CATSDKNRGTDTQYF
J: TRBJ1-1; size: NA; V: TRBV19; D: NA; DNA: TGTGCCAGTAGTATTCGAGTCCCGAACACTGAAGCTTTCTTT; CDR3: CASSIRVPNTEAFF
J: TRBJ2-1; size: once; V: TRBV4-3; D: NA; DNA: TGCGCCAGCAGCCAAGATAGGGCGGGAAACTACAATGAGCAGTTCTTC; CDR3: CASSQDRAGNYNEQFF
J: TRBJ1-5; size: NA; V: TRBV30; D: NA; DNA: TGTGCCTGGAGTGGAACAACAGGTGACAATCAGCCCCAGCATTTT; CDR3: CAWSGTTGDNQPQHF
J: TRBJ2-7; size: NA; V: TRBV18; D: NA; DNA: TGTGCCAGCTCACCGAGCTCCTACGAGCAGTACTTC; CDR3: CASSPSSYEQYF
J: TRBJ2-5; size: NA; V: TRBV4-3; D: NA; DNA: TGCGCCAGCAGCCAAGGGGCCAGCGGGCAAGAGACCCAGTACTTC; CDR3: CASSQGASGQETQYF
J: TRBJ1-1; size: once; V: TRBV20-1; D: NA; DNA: TGCAGTGCTAGTTTGGATGGGAGGATGAGCACTGAAGCTTTCTTT; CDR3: CSASLDGRMSTEAFF
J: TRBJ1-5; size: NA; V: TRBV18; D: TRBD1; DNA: TGTGCCAGCTCACCCCGGACAGGGGATCAGCCCCAGCATTTT; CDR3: CASSPRTGDQPQHF
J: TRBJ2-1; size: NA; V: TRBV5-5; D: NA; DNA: TGTGCCAGCACCCCCCTTAATGAGGGAGGACTGTTCTTC; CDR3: CASTPLNEGGLFF
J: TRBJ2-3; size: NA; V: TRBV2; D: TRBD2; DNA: TGTGCCAGCAGTGCACTAGCGGGTGACACAGATACGCAGTATTTT; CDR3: CASSALAGDTDTQYF
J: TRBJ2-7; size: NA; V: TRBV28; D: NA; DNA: TGTGCCAGCAGGGAACTAGCCGGGACAGATACCTACGAGCAGTACTTC; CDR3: CASRELAGTDTYEQYF
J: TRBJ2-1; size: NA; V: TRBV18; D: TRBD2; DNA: TGTGCCAGCTCACCAGCCGGGACTAAGTACAATGAGCAGTTCTTC; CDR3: CASSPAGTKYNEQFF
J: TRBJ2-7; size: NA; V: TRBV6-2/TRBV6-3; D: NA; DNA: TGTGCCAGCAGTTACCGGGTAGGCGGGCACGAGCAGTACTTC; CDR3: CASSYRVGGHEQYF
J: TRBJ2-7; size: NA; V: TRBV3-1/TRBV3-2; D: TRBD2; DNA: TGTGCCAGCAGCGTCGGGAGGTTCTACGAGCAGTACTTC; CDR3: CASSVGRFYEQYF
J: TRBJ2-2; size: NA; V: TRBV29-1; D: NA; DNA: TGCAGCGTGGGGCGTGGCATCAACACCGGGGAGCTGTTTTTT; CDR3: CSVGRGINTGELFF
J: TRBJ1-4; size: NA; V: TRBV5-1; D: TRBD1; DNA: TGCGCCAGCAGCTTCGACAGGGGAGAGAGTGAAAAACTGTTTTTT; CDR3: CASSFDRGESEKLFF
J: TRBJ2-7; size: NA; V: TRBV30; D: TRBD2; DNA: TGTGCCTGGAGTCGGGGGGGGACTTTCGAGCAGTACTTC; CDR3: CAWSRGGTFEQYF